These 27 T cell receptor beta chains originate from one sample sequenced in a study of shared clonotypes between healthy human individuals. Some clones are missing from TCRdb's copy, which holds only in-frame ones; the method was immunoSEQ multiplex PCR. The sample carries fewer than 700,000 clones, around three quarters recorded once. Sequenced material: PBMCs. The receptors here all came from a woman aged 40 to 50 in good health. Some clones in this sample may be carry-over from other donors' samples.

V and J are TRBV30 and TRBJ1-4, with D unclear. This CDR3 has 13 residues. Germline CDR1 reads GTSNPN; CDR2 reads SVGIG (reference sequence). V lost 2 bases to trimming and J lost 4 bases, with 8 bases between them. CDR3 nucleotide sequence: TGTGCCTGGAGTTTGGAGGGTAATGAAAAACTGTTTTTT. Translated: CAWSLEGNEKLFF.

This clone has more than one count but fewer than ten. The chain combines TRBV11-2 with TRBJ2-5, with D unresolved. Trimming removed 3 bases from V and 1 base from J, with 6 bases in between. The germline V gene encodes CDR1 SGHAT and CDR2 FQNNGV. This CDR3 has 13 amino acids. CDR3 bases: TGTGCCAGCAGCTTTAGGCCCCAAGAGACCCAGTACTTC. It encodes CASSFRPQETQYF.

CDR3 DNA: TGTGCCACCAGCATCGGACTAGCGGGAGTCGACACCGGGGAGCTGTTTTTT. It encodes CATSIGLAGVDTGELFF. This rearrangement joins TRBV15 to TRBJ2-2; 13 bases align to TRBD2. This CDR3 has 17 residues. J lost 3 bases, V lost 4 bases, and 5 bases had no gene match. In germline, CDR1 is LNHNV, CDR2 YYDKDF (reference sequence).

The genes are TRBV7-9 and TRBJ2-1; 7 positions agree with TRBD2. Trimming removed 0 bases from V and 5 bases from J; junction bases left unmatched: 4. Germline-derived CDR1 and CDR2 are SEHNR and FQNEAQ (reference sequence). The CDR3 is 15 residues long. CDR3 DNA sequence: TGTGCCAGCAGCTTAGCCCAAGCGGGGCACAATGAGCAGTTCTTC. Protein product: CASSLAQAGHNEQFF.

V is TRBV4-1 and J is TRBJ1-2; D is perhaps TRBD1 (6 bases). The V and J ends lost 2 bases and 4 bases respectively, with 8 bases between them. The CDR3 has 13 amino acids. Germline values: CDR1 MGHRA, CDR2 YSYEKL. This CDR3 reads CASSQQGSYGYTF. DNA for the CDR3: TGCGCCAGCAGCCAACAGGGGAGCTATGGCTACACCTTC.

There are a few counts of this clone. The genes are TRBV2 and TRBJ1-4; 8 bases match TRBD1. Trimming took 6 bases from V and 8 from J; bases not matched to a gene: 5. Germline-derived CDR1 and CDR2 are SNHLY and FYNNEI. The CDR3 has 13 residues. Here the CDR3 DNA reads TGTGCCAGCAGAGGACAGGGAGGAGAAAAACTGTTTTTT. Translation: CASRGQGGEKLFF.

This chain connects TRBV29-1 to TRBJ1-6, with a tentative D call TRBD1 (5 bases). This CDR3 is built from 14 residues. Between the trimmed V and J ends, which lost 8 bases and 9 bases, there was a span of 20 bases. Per the germline V gene, CDR1 is SQVTM and CDR2 is ANQGSEA. In nucleotides, the CDR3 is TGCAGCTATCGGCAGGGTGGCATAGCTTCACCCCTCCACTTT. The encoded protein is CSYRQGGIASPLHF.

This chain connects TRBV10-3 to TRBJ2-2; TRBD2 matches at 8 bases. The CDR3 runs 14 residues. V was pared by 10 bases and J by 4 bases, with 8 bases of the junction left unmatched. CDR1 ENHRY and CDR2 SYGVKD come from the germline V gene. The CDR3 nucleotides read TGTGCCACCCTCACTAGCGGACCCACCGGGGAGCTGTTTTTT. Amino acid sequence: CATLTSGPTGELFF.

The rearrangement links TRBV2 to TRBJ1-5, with 12 nucleotides matching TRBD1. This CDR3 spans 14 amino acids. Germline CDR1 SNHLY, CDR2 FYNNEI. V was pared by 6 bases and J by 5 bases, with 2 bases of the junction left unmatched. The DNA of the CDR3 is TGTGCCAGCAGCGGGACAGGGGGCTATCAGCCCCAGCATTTT. It is translated as CASSGTGGYQPQHF.

The CDR3, as DNA: TGTGCCAGCTCAGGAGGGACGGCTAATAGCAATCAGCCCCAGCATTTT. Amino acids: CASSGGTANSNQPQHF. This rearrangement joins TRBV18 to TRBJ1-5, with D maybe TRBD1 (5 bases). V shed 5 bases and J shed 0 bases, with 14 bases lying between them. This CDR3 has 16 residues. CDR1 is KGHSH, CDR2 LQKENI, per germline.

The chain employs TRBV5-1 and TRBJ1-4, with D maybe TRBD1 (5 bases). Germline loops: CDR1 SGHRS, CDR2 YFSETQ. Trimming stripped 1 base from V and 8 bases from J, with 15 bases between. The CDR3 totals 15 residues. The CDR3 here is CASSLWGGTGEKLFF. The CDR3 region has the DNA TGCGCCAGCAGCTTGTGGGGCGGGACGGGAGAAAAACTGTTTTTT.

About this clone: This sequence may be a read error, since a much larger clone differs from it by one base. This chain uses TRBV5-6 with TRBJ2-1; D ambiguous. Between the trimmed V and J ends, which lost 4 bases and 2 bases, there was a span of 1 base. The germline V gene has CDR1 SGHDT and CDR2 YYEEEE. This CDR3 comprises 11 residues. The CDR3 DNA sequence: TGTGCCAGCAGCGCCTACAATGAGCAGTTCTTC. Protein: CASSAYNEQFF.

The rearrangement joins TRBV5-1 to TRBJ2-2, with D possibly being TRBD2 (5 bases). This CDR3 region has 14 residues. Per the germline V gene, CDR1 is SGHRS and CDR2 is YFSETQ. Trimming shortened V by 0 bases and J by 4 bases, and 7 bases separated the two germline ends. The CDR3 DNA reads TGCGCCAGCAGCTTGGTTGAGGGCACCGGGGAGCTGTTTTTT. Protein product: CASSLVEGTGELFF. Full variable domain (missing parts from reference TRBV5-1 and TRBJ2-2): KAGVTQTPRYLIKTRGQQVTLSCSPISGHRSVSWYQQTPGQGLQFLFEYFSETQRNKGNFPGRFSGRQFSNSRSEMNVSTLELGDSALYLCASSLVEGTGELFFGEGSRLTVL.

The gene calls are TRBV30 and TRBJ2-1; 8 nucleotides line up with TRBD2. This CDR3 has 16 amino acids. Germline V lookup: CDR1 GTSNPN, CDR2 SVGIG (reference sequence). Losses at the gene ends were 0 bases for V and 3 bases for J; bases not matched to a gene: 7. CDR3 DNA: TGTGCCTGGAGTGTACCCCGAACTAGCGGCTACAATGAGCAGTTCTTC. Translation gives CAWSVPRTSGYNEQFF.

This clone has a count of ten or more. The same CDR3 can be traced to other DNA sequences in this sample. The chain employs TRBV15 and TRBJ2-4; the match to TRBD2 covers 7 bases. Germline V lookup: CDR1 LNHNV, CDR2 YYDKDF (reference sequence). The CDR3 has 16 amino acids. Unmatched junction bases numbered 5, after V lost 3 bases and J lost 0 bases. The CDR3 DNA follows: TGTGCCACCAGCAGGAGCGGGGAAGTAGCCAAAAACATTCAGTACTTC. Its translation is CATSRSGEVAKNIQYF.

The chain has TRBV11-2 and TRBJ1-3; 11 nucleotides line up with TRBD1. V lost 8 bases to trimming and J lost 2 bases; unmatched junction nucleotides: 11. This CDR3 comprises 17 residues. Germline loops: CDR1 SGHAT, CDR2 FQNNGV. For the CDR3, the DNA is TGTGCCAGCTCGAGGACAGGGGGCTTCTTGACTGGAAACACCATATATTTT. Translating gives CASSRTGGFLTGNTIYF.

The chain recombines TRBV4-1 with TRBJ1-4, with a tentative D call TRBD1 (5 bases). The CDR3 consists of 13 residues. Germline V gene lookup returns CDR1 MGHRA and CDR2 YSYEKL. V was clipped by 6 bases and J by 3 bases, with 8 bases between them. Here the CDR3 reads CASSLTANEKLFF. In DNA, the CDR3 is TGCGCCAGCAGTCTGACAGCTAATGAAAAACTGTTTTTT.

About this clone itself: This sample also contains other DNA sequences that code for the same CDR3. The chain carries TRBV28 and TRBJ2-7; 9 nucleotides agree with TRBD1. Trimming removed 2 bases from V and 2 bases from J; junction bases left unmatched: 1. The V gene's germline CDR1 is MDHEN and CDR2 SYDVKM. The CDR3 consists of 14 residues. Here the CDR3 reads CASSLRQGAYEQYF. CDR3 bases: TGTGCCAGCAGTTTACGACAGGGGGCCTACGAGCAGTACTTC.

The V call is TRBV27, the J call TRBJ1-1; 10 nucleotides line up with TRBD1. Germline loops: CDR1 MNHEY, CDR2 SMNVEV (reference sequence). This CDR3 comprises 15 residues. Trimming at V came to 2 bases and at J to 0 bases, leaving 0 bases not matched to a gene. CDR3 DNA: TGTGCCAGCAGTTTAGGGACAGGGGTGAACACTGAAGCTTTCTTT. Translation gives CASSLGTGVNTEAFF.

This chain links TRBV4-1 with TRBJ1-5; no definite D call. V lost 4 bases to trimming and J lost 4 bases, with 11 bases between them. The germline V gene encodes CDR1 MGHRA and CDR2 YSYEKL. The CDR3 is 14 amino acids. Written as DNA, the CDR3 is TGCGCCAGCAGCCCCAGCGGACCGAATCAGCCCCAGCATTTT. Encoded protein: CASSPSGPNQPQHF.

The chain links TRBV5-1 to TRBJ2-7, with 8 nucleotides matching TRBD2. V was pared by 4 bases and J by 3 bases, with 9 bases of the junction left unmatched. Per germline, CDR1 SGHRS and CDR2 YFSETQ. The CDR3 is made up of 15 amino acids. In DNA form, the CDR3 reads TGCGCCAGCAGCCCCCAGGTTAGCGGGAACTACGAGCAGTACTTC. It specifies CASSPQVSGNYEQYF.

The CDR3 region is CASSLRLMAGGPNLYEQYF. The CDR3 nucleotides read TGTGCCAGCAGCTTAAGGCTTATGGCGGGAGGGCCTAACCTCTACGAGCAGTACTTC. The V gene is TRBV7-2, the J gene TRBJ2-7; 9 bases match TRBD2. Looked up from germline, CDR1 is SGHTA and CDR2 is FQGNSA. The CDR3 spans 19 residues. The trim removed 2 bases at V and 3 bases at J, leaving 17 bases unmatched.

V usage is TRBV2 and J usage is TRBJ2-5, with D maybe TRBD1 (6 bases). The CDR3 loop spans 17 amino acids. The V gene lost 8 bases and the J gene lost 3 bases, with 25 bases spanning the gap. The germline V gene has CDR1 SNHLY and CDR2 FYNNEI. The CDR3 protein is CASRRRSYPEGEETQYF. The CDR3 region has the DNA TGTGCCAGCCGAAGGCGGTCGTACCCCGAGGGGGAAGAGACCCAGTACTTC. The whole variable domain, filled in from reference TRBV2 and TRBJ2-5, reads EPEVTQTPSHQVTQMGQEVILRCVPISNHLYFYWYRQILGQKVEFLVSFYNNEISEKSEIFDDQFSVERPDGSNFTLKIRSTKLEDSAMYFCASRRRSYPEGEETQYFGPGTRLLVL.

This clone was detected only a few times. It differs at one base from a far larger clone, so likely a read error. This chain uses TRBV5-4 with TRBJ1-1, with D hard to call. This CDR3 comprises 13 residues. Trimming took 3 bases from V and 0 from J, leaving 6 bases between them. Germline V CDR1 and CDR2: SGHNT, YYREEE (reference sequence). The CDR3 protein is CASSSQMNTEAFF. CDR3 sequence (DNA): TGTGCCAGCAGCTCTCAGATGAACACTGAAGCTTTCTTT.

The chain employs TRBV27 and TRBJ1-1; possible D gene TRBD1, 5 bases. Deletions cut 5 bases from V and 0 bases from J, with 13 bases between. CDR1 is MNHEY and CDR2 is SMNVEV in the germline V gene (reference sequence). The CDR3 consists of 15 residues. As DNA, the CDR3 is TGTGCCAGCAGTCGGTCGCAGGGACTGAACACTGAAGCTTTCTTT. It codes for CASSRSQGLNTEAFF.

As for this clone: A much larger clone differs by one base, so this may be a read error. Other DNA variants within this sample encode the same CDR3. The chain recombines TRBV30 with TRBJ1-1, with a weak D call TRBD1 (6 bases). Germline V gene data show CDR1 as GTSNPN and CDR2 as SVGIG (reference sequence). Trimming left V 3 bases short and J 8 bases short, with 22 bases between. The CDR3 runs to 15 residues. The CDR3 spells CAWSPRGGAYTEAFF. As DNA, the CDR3 is TGTGCCTGGAGCCCCCGGGGGGGGGCTTATACCGAAGCTTTCTTT.

The rearrangement uses TRBV10-2 and TRBJ2-1; 7 positions match TRBD2. V lost 6 bases, J lost 0 bases, and 5 bases stayed unmatched. CDR3 length: 15 residues. Per germline, CDR1 WSHSY and CDR2 SAAADI. CDR3 nucleotides: TGCGCCAGCAGCGGGAGGACTAACTCCTACAATGAGCAGTTCTTC. Protein product: CASSGRTNSYNEQFF.